Listed below are T cell receptor beta chains from one sample, sequenced in a study of cytotoxic CD8 clonotypes in ibrutinib-treated CLL. The data were produced by immunoSEQ multiplex PCR, yet TCRdb's version contains in-frame clones alone and is incomplete. The table includes some 98,000 clones, about 72% detected once. Sequenced here: PBMCs, sampled after 12 months of ibrutinib treatment. Receptors were obtained from a human donor with chronic lymphocytic leukemia. Each CDR3 is given with its conserved first and last residue. Each record gives: V gene, D gene, J gene, clone size, CDR3 DNA, CDR3 protein. The D gene is left open where the match is weak. Clone size appears in some rows only: once, few, many, or a class for an expanded clone.

v_call: TRBV9; d_call: .; j_call: TRBJ1-4; clone_size: .; cdr3_nt: TGTGCCAGCAGCGTAAACCCGGGAGTAGCCCAATTTGAAAAACTGTTTTTT; cdr3_aa: CASSVNPGVAQFEKLFF
v_call: TRBV2; d_call: TRBD1; j_call: TRBJ1-2; clone_size: .; cdr3_nt: TGTGCCAGCAGTCCGGACAGGGACTACTATGGCTACACCTTC; cdr3_aa: CASSPDRDYYGYTF
v_call: TRBV6-1; d_call: TRBD1; j_call: TRBJ2-5; clone_size: once; cdr3_nt: TGTGCCAGCAAGGTTCAGGGGGCACCCGAAGAGACCCAGTACTTC; cdr3_aa: CASKVQGAPEETQYF
v_call: TRBV16; d_call: .; j_call: TRBJ1-1; clone_size: .; cdr3_nt: TGTGCCAGCAGCCAATCGTTCGGGGTGGGTGAAGCTTTCTTT; cdr3_aa: CASSQSFGVGEAFF
v_call: TRBV9; d_call: TRBD2; j_call: TRBJ2-3; clone_size: .; cdr3_nt: TGTGCCAGCAGACCAAGCGGGGGGGCCACAGATACGCAGTATTTT; cdr3_aa: CASRPSGGATDTQYF
v_call: TRBV5-4; d_call: .; j_call: TRBJ2-7; clone_size: .; cdr3_nt: TGTGCCAGCAGCCTTCAGGGGCAGAGCTACGAGCAGTACTTC; cdr3_aa: CASSLQGQSYEQYF
v_call: TRBV6-1; d_call: .; j_call: TRBJ1-2; clone_size: .; cdr3_nt: TGTGCCAGCGCCCTTAACGAGTTGGGCTACACCTTC; cdr3_aa: CASALNELGYTF
v_call: TRBV5-1; d_call: .; j_call: TRBJ2-7; clone_size: .; cdr3_nt: TGCGCCAGCACCGACAGCTACGAGCAGTACTTC; cdr3_aa: CASTDSYEQYF
v_call: TRBV7-9; d_call: .; j_call: TRBJ1-2; clone_size: once; cdr3_nt: TGTGCCAGCAGCTCGCATCGTAACAGGAACTATGGCTACACCTTC; cdr3_aa: CASSSHRNRNYGYTF
v_call: TRBV2; d_call: TRBD2; j_call: TRBJ2-7; clone_size: .; cdr3_nt: TGTGCCAGCAGTGATGAGCGGGGGGCCTCCTACGAGCAGTACTTC; cdr3_aa: CASSDERGASYEQYF
v_call: TRBV10-3; d_call: .; j_call: TRBJ2-7; clone_size: .; cdr3_nt: TGTGCCATCAGTGGATCGGACTACGAGCAGTACTTC; cdr3_aa: CAISGSDYEQYF
v_call: TRBV19; d_call: .; j_call: TRBJ2-7; clone_size: .; cdr3_nt: TGTGCCAGTAGTATAGTCGGGGGATACGAGCAGTACTTC; cdr3_aa: CASSIVGGYEQYF
v_call: TRBV7-2; d_call: .; j_call: TRBJ2-1; clone_size: many; cdr3_nt: TGTGCCAGCAGCCAAGAGGGTGGACCGAGCAATGAGCAGTTCTTC; cdr3_aa: CASSQEGGPSNEQFF
v_call: TRBV7-2; d_call: .; j_call: TRBJ2-3; clone_size: .; cdr3_nt: TGTGCCAGCAGCTCAAGAGCAGGGTCTAGCACAGATACGCAGTATTTT; cdr3_aa: CASSSRAGSSTDTQYF
v_call: TRBV28; d_call: TRBD1; j_call: TRBJ1-2; clone_size: many; cdr3_nt: TGTGCCAGCAGTTGGGACAGCTATGGCTACACCTTC; cdr3_aa: CASSWDSYGYTF
v_call: TRBV7-9; d_call: .; j_call: TRBJ1-1; clone_size: .; cdr3_nt: TGTGCCAGCAGCTTAGTAACCCAGGGCACTGAAGCTTTCTTT; cdr3_aa: CASSLVTQGTEAFF
v_call: TRBV5-6; d_call: .; j_call: TRBJ1-5; clone_size: .; cdr3_nt: TGTGCCAGCAGCCTCGGAGGGCGGCAGCCCCAGCATTTT; cdr3_aa: CASSLGGRQPQHF
v_call: TRBV18; d_call: TRBD1; j_call: TRBJ1-4; clone_size: .; cdr3_nt: TGTGCCAGCTCACCGAACAGGGGTGAAGGAAAACTGTTTTTT; cdr3_aa: CASSPNRGEGKLFF
v_call: TRBV2; d_call: .; j_call: TRBJ2-7; clone_size: .; cdr3_nt: TGTGCCAGCAGTTTTGGGGGCGAATACGAGCAGTACTTC; cdr3_aa: CASSFGGEYEQYF
v_call: TRBV7-9; d_call: .; j_call: TRBJ1-2; clone_size: .; cdr3_nt: TGTGCCAGCAGCCCCGAACAGGCCCCCTCTGGCTACACCTTC; cdr3_aa: CASSPEQAPSGYTF
v_call: TRBV10-3; d_call: .; j_call: TRBJ2-1; clone_size: .; cdr3_nt: TGTGCCATCAGTGAAGGGCAGCCCAATGAGCAGTTCTTC; cdr3_aa: CAISEGQPNEQFF
v_call: TRBV20-1; d_call: .; j_call: TRBJ1-2; clone_size: .; cdr3_nt: TGCAGTGCTCAGGGCTTCTATGGCTACACCTTC; cdr3_aa: CSAQGFYGYTF
v_call: TRBV4-3; d_call: TRBD2; j_call: TRBJ2-7; clone_size: .; cdr3_nt: TGCGCCAGCAGCGAATTAGCGGGGGTCTCCTACGAGCAGTACTTC; cdr3_aa: CASSELAGVSYEQYF
v_call: TRBV27; d_call: .; j_call: TRBJ1-3; clone_size: .; cdr3_nt: TGTGCCAGCAGTCCAAGAGCCGGGGCATTTGAGGGAAACACCATATATTTT; cdr3_aa: CASSPRAGAFEGNTIYF
v_call: TRBV5-1; d_call: TRBD2; j_call: TRBJ2-7; clone_size: many; cdr3_nt: TGCGCCAGCAGCTCCGGGACTAGCGGCTACGAGCAGTACTTC; cdr3_aa: CASSSGTSGYEQYF
v_call: TRBV6-4; d_call: .; j_call: TRBJ1-1; clone_size: .; cdr3_nt: TGTGCCAGCAGGCCCGGGGGTACTCACACTGAAGCTTTCTTT; cdr3_aa: CASRPGGTHTEAFF
v_call: TRBV11-3; d_call: .; j_call: TRBJ1-6; clone_size: .; cdr3_nt: TGTGCCAGCAGGGCATCTTACCCTGTAAATTCACCCCTCCACTTT; cdr3_aa: CASRASYPVNSPLHF
v_call: TRBV16; d_call: .; j_call: TRBJ1-2; clone_size: .; cdr3_nt: TGTGCCAGCAGCCAAGAGGTTACCTCGGGTGGCTACACCTTC; cdr3_aa: CASSQEVTSGGYTF
v_call: TRBV6-5; d_call: .; j_call: TRBJ1-1; clone_size: .; cdr3_nt: TGTGCCAGCAGTTACGAGGCGGGGGCGGACACTGAAGCTTTCTTT; cdr3_aa: CASSYEAGADTEAFF
v_call: TRBV19; d_call: TRBD2; j_call: TRBJ2-5; clone_size: once; cdr3_nt: TGTGCCAGTAGTATGGGGGAGGGAGAGACCCAGTACTTC; cdr3_aa: CASSMGEGETQYF
v_call: TRBV6-5; d_call: .; j_call: TRBJ1-1; clone_size: .; cdr3_nt: TGTGCCAGCAGCACGGGGCAGGTGAACACTGAAGCTTTCTTT; cdr3_aa: CASSTGQVNTEAFF
v_call: TRBV6-6; d_call: .; j_call: TRBJ2-3; clone_size: .; cdr3_nt: TGTGCCAGCAGTTACAGGTACCCAGATACGCAGTATTTT; cdr3_aa: CASSYRYPDTQYF
v_call: TRBV30; d_call: .; j_call: TRBJ2-3; clone_size: .; cdr3_nt: TGTGCCGGAGGGGACCCCCCCGCAGATACGCAGTATTTT; cdr3_aa: CAGGDPPADTQYF
v_call: TRBV28; d_call: .; j_call: TRBJ2-7; clone_size: .; cdr3_nt: TGTGCCAGCAGTGGCCAGGGGAAATTCTACGAGCAGTACTTC; cdr3_aa: CASSGQGKFYEQYF
v_call: TRBV30; d_call: .; j_call: TRBJ1-4; clone_size: .; cdr3_nt: TGTGCCTGGAGTCCAAGGGGGACGGTCTATGAAAAACTGTTTTTT; cdr3_aa: CAWSPRGTVYEKLFF
v_call: TRBV5-4; d_call: .; j_call: TRBJ1-6; clone_size: .; cdr3_nt: TGTGCCAGCAGCTATCAAACAGGGAGGGAGTATAATTCACCCCTCCACTTT; cdr3_aa: CASSYQTGREYNSPLHF
v_call: TRBV6-1; d_call: .; j_call: TRBJ1-2; clone_size: few; cdr3_nt: TGTGCCAGCGGCTTTGAGGTGGGCTACACCTTC; cdr3_aa: CASGFEVGYTF
v_call: TRBV18; d_call: .; j_call: TRBJ1-1; clone_size: few; cdr3_nt: TGTGCCAGCTCACCACCTAAGAAGGCGAACACTGAAGCTTTCTTT; cdr3_aa: CASSPPKKANTEAFF
v_call: TRBV20-1; d_call: .; j_call: TRBJ2-1; clone_size: .; cdr3_nt: TGCAGTGTGGGATCCTACAATGAGCAGTTCTTC; cdr3_aa: CSVGSYNEQFF
v_call: TRBV27; d_call: TRBD2; j_call: TRBJ2-7; clone_size: .; cdr3_nt: TGTGCCAGCAGTTTACGCCGAGCGGGGGCCGACTCCTACGAGCAGTACTTC; cdr3_aa: CASSLRRAGADSYEQYF
v_call: TRBV9; d_call: .; j_call: TRBJ1-1; clone_size: .; cdr3_nt: TGTGCCAGCAGCAAGACAGGACATATGAACACTGAAGCTTTCTTT; cdr3_aa: CASSKTGHMNTEAFF
v_call: TRBV25-1; d_call: .; j_call: TRBJ2-2; clone_size: .; cdr3_nt: TGTGCCAGCAGTCCCCCACAGGGCGGCACCGGGGAGCTGTTTTTT; cdr3_aa: CASSPPQGGTGELFF
v_call: TRBV11-2; d_call: .; j_call: TRBJ1-1; clone_size: .; cdr3_nt: TGTGCCAGCAGCTTACGCCCGCCGGGGACGAGCGACACTGAAGCTTTCTTT; cdr3_aa: CASSLRPPGTSDTEAFF
v_call: TRBV18; d_call: .; j_call: TRBJ1-1; clone_size: once; cdr3_nt: TGTGCCAGCTCACCACCCTCCGGCACTGAAGCTTTCTTT; cdr3_aa: CASSPPSGTEAFF
v_call: TRBV7-7; d_call: .; j_call: TRBJ2-1; clone_size: .; cdr3_nt: TGTGCCAGCAGCGGCGGGGACTACAATGAGCAGTTCTTC; cdr3_aa: CASSGGDYNEQFF
v_call: TRBV25-1; d_call: .; j_call: TRBJ1-3; clone_size: .; cdr3_nt: TGTGCCAGCAGTCGTGCGGTCGGAAACACCATATATTTT; cdr3_aa: CASSRAVGNTIYF
v_call: TRBV7-9; d_call: TRBD1; j_call: TRBJ1-2; clone_size: .; cdr3_nt: TGTGCCAGCAGCTTAGCAGTGATTACCGGGACAGGGGGCGATGGCTACACCTTC; cdr3_aa: CASSLAVITGTGGDGYTF
v_call: TRBV2; d_call: TRBD1; j_call: TRBJ2-1; clone_size: once; cdr3_nt: TGTGCCAGCACCCGCCGACAGGGTTTAAATGAGCAGTTCTTC; cdr3_aa: CASTRRQGLNEQFF
v_call: TRBV29-1; d_call: .; j_call: TRBJ1-1; clone_size: .; cdr3_nt: TGCAGCGTTGAAGTCGCTCGGGGGTCCGGCACTGAAGCTTTCTTT; cdr3_aa: CSVEVARGSGTEAFF
v_call: TRBV7-8; d_call: .; j_call: TRBJ1-1; clone_size: .; cdr3_nt: TGTGCCAGCACCTTAGGACCCTGGCAGGGTAACACTGAAGCTTTCTTT; cdr3_aa: CASTLGPWQGNTEAFF
v_call: TRBV13; d_call: .; j_call: TRBJ2-7; clone_size: .; cdr3_nt: TGTGCCAGCAGCTTAGGCCGCGAGCAGTACTTC; cdr3_aa: CASSLGREQYF
v_call: TRBV9; d_call: TRBD1; j_call: TRBJ2-2; clone_size: .; cdr3_nt: TGTGCCAGCAGCGCTCGGACAGGGCCCCTTACCGGGGAGCTGTTTTTT; cdr3_aa: CASSARTGPLTGELFF
v_call: TRBV2; d_call: .; j_call: TRBJ1-4; clone_size: few; cdr3_nt: TGTGCCAGCAGTGAAGCGCTCCAGGGCAGGGAAAAACTGTTTTTT; cdr3_aa: CASSEALQGREKLFF
v_call: TRBV28; d_call: .; j_call: TRBJ1-4; clone_size: few; cdr3_nt: TGTGCCAGCAGTTCCCCGACGGAAAGTAATGAAAAACTGTTTTTT; cdr3_aa: CASSSPTESNEKLFF
v_call: TRBV29-1; d_call: .; j_call: TRBJ2-7; clone_size: .; cdr3_nt: TGCAGCGTTGTGGGGGGGGGCCCTCACATCTACGAGCAGTACTTC; cdr3_aa: CSVVGGGPHIYEQYF
v_call: TRBV29-1; d_call: .; j_call: TRBJ2-2; clone_size: .; cdr3_nt: TGCAGCGTAAAACCAGGGGTCGGGGAGCTGTTTTTT; cdr3_aa: CSVKPGVGELFF
v_call: TRBV7-9; d_call: TRBD1; j_call: TRBJ1-2; clone_size: .; cdr3_nt: TGTGCCAGCGGGCCCCCCGGCCGACAGGGGGCGAGTGGCTACACCTTC; cdr3_aa: CASGPPGRQGASGYTF
v_call: TRBV7-2; d_call: .; j_call: TRBJ1-5; clone_size: .; cdr3_nt: TGTGCCAGCAGCTTAGAGGGCCACCGCAATCAGCCCCAGCATTTT; cdr3_aa: CASSLEGHRNQPQHF
v_call: TRBV7-2; d_call: TRBD1; j_call: TRBJ1-2; clone_size: .; cdr3_nt: TGTGCCAGCAGCCTTGTGGACAGGGGAGTCTATGGCTACACCTTC; cdr3_aa: CASSLVDRGVYGYTF
v_call: TRBV12-5; d_call: .; j_call: TRBJ2-5; clone_size: .; cdr3_nt: TGTGCTAGTGGTTCCTCGGGCGTAGAGACCCAGTACTTC; cdr3_aa: CASGSSGVETQYF